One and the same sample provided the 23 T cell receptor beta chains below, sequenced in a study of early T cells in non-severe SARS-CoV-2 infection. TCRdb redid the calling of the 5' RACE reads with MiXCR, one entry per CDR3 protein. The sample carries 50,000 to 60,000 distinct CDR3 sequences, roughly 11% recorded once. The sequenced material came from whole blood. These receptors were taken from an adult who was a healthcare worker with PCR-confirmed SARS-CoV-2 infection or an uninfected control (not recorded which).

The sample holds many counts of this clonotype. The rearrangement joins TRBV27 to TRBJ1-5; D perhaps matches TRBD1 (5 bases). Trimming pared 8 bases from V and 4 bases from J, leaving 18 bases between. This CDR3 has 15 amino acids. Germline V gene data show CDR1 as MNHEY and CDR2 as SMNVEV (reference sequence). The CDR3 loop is CASSLPVGGNQPQHF. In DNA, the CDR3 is TGTGCCAGCTCCCTTCCGGTGGGGGGTAATCAGCCCCAGCATTTT.

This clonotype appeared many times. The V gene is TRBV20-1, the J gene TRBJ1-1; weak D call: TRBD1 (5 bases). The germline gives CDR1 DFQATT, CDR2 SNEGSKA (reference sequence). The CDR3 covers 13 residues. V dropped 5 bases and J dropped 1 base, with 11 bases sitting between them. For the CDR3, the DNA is TGCAGTGCTGCAGGAGGGACGAACACTGAAGCTTTCTTT. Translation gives CSAAGGTNTEAFF.

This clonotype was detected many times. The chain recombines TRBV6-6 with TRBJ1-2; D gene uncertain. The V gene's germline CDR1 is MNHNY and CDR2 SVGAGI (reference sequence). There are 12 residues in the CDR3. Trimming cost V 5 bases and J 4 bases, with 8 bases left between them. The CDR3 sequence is CASSEDPYGYTF. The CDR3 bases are TGTGCCAGCAGTGAGGACCCCTATGGCTACACCTTC.

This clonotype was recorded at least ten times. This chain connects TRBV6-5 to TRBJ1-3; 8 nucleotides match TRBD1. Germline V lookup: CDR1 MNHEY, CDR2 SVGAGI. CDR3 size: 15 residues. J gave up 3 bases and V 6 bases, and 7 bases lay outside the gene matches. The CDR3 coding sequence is TGTGCCAGCAGACCACAGGGGGGCGTTGGAAACACCATATATTTT. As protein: CASRPQGGVGNTIYF.

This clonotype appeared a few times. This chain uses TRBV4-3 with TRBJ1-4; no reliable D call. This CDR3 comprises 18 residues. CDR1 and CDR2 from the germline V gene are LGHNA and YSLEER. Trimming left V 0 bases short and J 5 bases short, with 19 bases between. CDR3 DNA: TGCGCCAGCAGCCAAGACTTCAGAAGAAGGTCGGGAAATGAAAAACTGTTTTTT. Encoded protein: CASSQDFRRRSGNEKLFF.

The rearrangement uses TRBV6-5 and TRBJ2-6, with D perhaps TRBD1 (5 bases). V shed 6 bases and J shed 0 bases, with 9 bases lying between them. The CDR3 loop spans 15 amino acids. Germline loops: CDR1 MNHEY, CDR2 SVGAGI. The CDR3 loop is CASRQQASGANVLTF. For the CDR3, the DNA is TGTGCCAGCAGACAACAGGCCTCTGGGGCCAACGTCCTGACTTTC.

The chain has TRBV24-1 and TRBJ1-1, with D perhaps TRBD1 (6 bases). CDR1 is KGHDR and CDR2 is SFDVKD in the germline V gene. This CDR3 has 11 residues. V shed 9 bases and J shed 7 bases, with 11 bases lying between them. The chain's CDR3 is CATSTGFEAFF. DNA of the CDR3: TGTGCCACCTCGACAGGTTTTGAAGCTTTCTTT.

CDR3 residues: CASRRAGADTQYF. CDR3 in DNA: TGTGCCAGCAGGAGAGCGGGAGCTGATACGCAGTATTTT. The chain employs TRBV3-1 and TRBJ2-3; 8 bases line up with TRBD2. This CDR3 spans 13 amino acids. CDR1 is LGHDT and CDR2 is YNNKEL in the germline V gene (reference sequence). Trimming at V came to 6 bases and at J to 6 bases, leaving 5 bases not matched to a gene.

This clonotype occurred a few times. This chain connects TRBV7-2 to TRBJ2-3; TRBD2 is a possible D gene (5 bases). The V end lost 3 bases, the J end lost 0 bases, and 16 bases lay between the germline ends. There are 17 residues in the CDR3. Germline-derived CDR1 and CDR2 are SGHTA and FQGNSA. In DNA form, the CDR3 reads TGTGCCAGCAGCTTCCTCACTGGGCGGACTAGCACAGATACGCAGTATTTT. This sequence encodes CASSFLTGRTSTDTQYF.

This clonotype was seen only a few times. The CDR3 region has the DNA TGTGCCAGCAGCGCCGGAGCGGGGGGCACAGATACGCAGTATTTT. This sequence encodes CASSAGAGGTDTQYF. The gene calls are TRBV9 and TRBJ2-3; 8 nucleotides line up with TRBD2. CDR1 is SGDLS, CDR2 YYNGEE, per germline. The V and J ends lost 3 bases and 1 base, in that order; junction bases with no gene match: 4. The CDR3 extends over 15 amino acids. The variable domain in full, with the rest retrieved from reference TRBV9 and TRBJ2-3, is DSGVTQTPKHLITATGQRVTLRCSPRSGDLSVYWYQQSLDQGLQFLIQYYNGEERAKGNILERFSAQQFPDLHSELNLSSLELGDSALYFCASSAGAGGTDTQYFGPGTRLTVL.

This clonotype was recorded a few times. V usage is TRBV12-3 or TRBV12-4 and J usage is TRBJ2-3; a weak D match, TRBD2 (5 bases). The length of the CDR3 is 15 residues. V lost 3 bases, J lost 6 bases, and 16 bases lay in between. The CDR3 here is CASSLREPLRDTQYF. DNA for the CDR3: TGTGCCAGCAGTTTGAGGGAGCCATTACGGGATACGCAGTATTTT.

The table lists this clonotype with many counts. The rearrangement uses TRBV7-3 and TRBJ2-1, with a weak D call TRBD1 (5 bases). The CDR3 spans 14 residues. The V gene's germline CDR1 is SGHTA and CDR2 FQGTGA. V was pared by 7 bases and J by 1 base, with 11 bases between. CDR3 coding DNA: TGTGCCAGCACCCCCGACAGTTCCTACAATGAGCAGTTCTTC. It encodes CASTPDSSYNEQFF.

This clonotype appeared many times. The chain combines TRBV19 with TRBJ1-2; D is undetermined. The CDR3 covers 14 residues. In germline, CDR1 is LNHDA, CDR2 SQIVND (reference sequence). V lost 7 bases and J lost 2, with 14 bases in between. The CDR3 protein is CASTPWVLNYGYTF. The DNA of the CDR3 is TGTGCCAGTACCCCCTGGGTCTTGAACTATGGCTACACCTTC.

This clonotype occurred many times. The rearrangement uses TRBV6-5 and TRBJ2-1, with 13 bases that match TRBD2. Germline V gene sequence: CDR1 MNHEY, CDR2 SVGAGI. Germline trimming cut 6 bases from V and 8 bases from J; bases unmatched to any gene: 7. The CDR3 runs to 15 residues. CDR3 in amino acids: CASSPGTSGMYEQFF. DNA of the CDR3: TGTGCCAGCAGCCCCGGGACTAGCGGGATGTATGAGCAGTTCTTC.

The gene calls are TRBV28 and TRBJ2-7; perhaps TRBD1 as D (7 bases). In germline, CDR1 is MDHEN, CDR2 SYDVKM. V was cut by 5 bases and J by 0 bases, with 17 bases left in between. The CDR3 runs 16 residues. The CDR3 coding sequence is TGTGCCAGCAGTAACCAGGGGGGACACAGCTCCTACGAGCAGTACTTC. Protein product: CASSNQGGHSSYEQYF.

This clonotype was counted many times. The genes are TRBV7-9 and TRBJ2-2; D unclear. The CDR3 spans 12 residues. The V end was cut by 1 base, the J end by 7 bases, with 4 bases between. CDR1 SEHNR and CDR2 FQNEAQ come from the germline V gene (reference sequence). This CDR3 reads CASSLVLGELFF. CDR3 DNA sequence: TGTGCCAGCAGCTTAGTGCTCGGGGAGCTGTTTTTT.

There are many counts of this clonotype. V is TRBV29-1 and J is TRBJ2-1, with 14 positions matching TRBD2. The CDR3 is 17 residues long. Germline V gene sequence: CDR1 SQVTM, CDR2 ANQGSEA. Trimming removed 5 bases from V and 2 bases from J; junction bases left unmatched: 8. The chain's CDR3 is CSVPGTSGGRAYNEQFF. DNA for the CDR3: TGCAGCGTTCCCGGGACTAGCGGGGGCAGAGCCTACAATGAGCAGTTCTTC.

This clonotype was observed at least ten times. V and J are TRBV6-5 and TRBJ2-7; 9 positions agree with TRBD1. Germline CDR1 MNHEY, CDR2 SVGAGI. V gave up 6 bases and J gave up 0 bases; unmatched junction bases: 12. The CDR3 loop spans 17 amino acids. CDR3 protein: CASRRSQGARSSYEQYF. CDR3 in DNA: TGTGCCAGCAGACGATCACAGGGGGCTCGAAGCTCCTACGAGCAGTACTTC.

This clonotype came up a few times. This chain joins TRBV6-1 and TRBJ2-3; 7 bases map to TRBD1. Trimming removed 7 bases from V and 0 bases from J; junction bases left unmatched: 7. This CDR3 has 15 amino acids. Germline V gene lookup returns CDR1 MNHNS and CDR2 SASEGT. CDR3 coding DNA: TGTGCCAGCAAAACGACAGGGATAAGCACAGATACGCAGTATTTT. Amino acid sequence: CASKTTGISTDTQYF.

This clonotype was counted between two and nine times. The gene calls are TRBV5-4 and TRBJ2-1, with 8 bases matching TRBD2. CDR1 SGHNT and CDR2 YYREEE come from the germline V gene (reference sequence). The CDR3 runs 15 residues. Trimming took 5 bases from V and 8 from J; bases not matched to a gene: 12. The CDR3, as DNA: TGTGCCAGCAGGCCCCTGGTCGGGGGGGCCTATGAGCAGTTCTTC. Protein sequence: CASRPLVGGAYEQFF.

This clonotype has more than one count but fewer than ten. Here the CDR3 reads CASLRGPGTTEAFF. The DNA of the CDR3 is TGTGCCAGCCTCCGGGGGCCAGGGACGACTGAAGCTTTCTTT. This chain connects TRBV12-3 or TRBV12-4 to TRBJ1-1, with a possible D match to TRBD1 (6 bases). Trimming left V 8 bases short and J 5 bases short, with 18 bases between. CDR3 length equals 14 residues.

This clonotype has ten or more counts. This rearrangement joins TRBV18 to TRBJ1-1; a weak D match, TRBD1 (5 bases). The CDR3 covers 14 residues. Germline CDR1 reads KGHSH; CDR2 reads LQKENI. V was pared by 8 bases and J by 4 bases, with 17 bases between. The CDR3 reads CASNEGQEGTEAFF. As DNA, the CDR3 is TGTGCCAGCAACGAGGGGCAGGAGGGCACTGAAGCTTTCTTT.

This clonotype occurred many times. CDR3 amino acids: CASRLSGRSTDTQYF. For the CDR3, the DNA is TGTGCCAGCAGACTGAGCGGGAGGTCCACAGATACGCAGTATTTT. This chain connects TRBV6-5 to TRBJ2-3, with TRBD2 matching 9 bases. Germline trimming cut 6 bases from V and 2 bases from J; bases unmatched to any gene: 6. Germline V gene lookup returns CDR1 MNHEY and CDR2 SVGAGI. CDR3 length equals 15 residues.